Listed below are T cell receptor delta chains from one sample, sequenced in a study of delta chains in infants with herpesvirus infections. TCRdb fed the RT-PCR reads into CATT to redo clone calling. The sample shows about 1,500 delta-chain clones, around 28% of them seen only once. This sample comprised peripheral blood, obtained at time point 1 of longitudinal follow-up. The receptors were sampled from a human donor who was a Ugandan infant, either HIV-exposed or HIV-unexposed (not recorded which). CDR3s include the opening cysteine and the closing phenylalanine or tryptophan. The D gene is left open where the match is weak. A clone size is listed for some rows: how often the clone was seen (once, few, many), or a class if it is expanded.

d_call	clone_size	v_call	j_call	cdr3_nt	cdr3_aa
TRDD3	large	TRDV1	TRDJ1	TGTGCTCTTGGGGAGGGGCCTCCCCACCCTCTACTGGGGGATACGGGAACCGATAAACTCATCTTT	CALGEGPPHPLLGDTGTDKLIF
TRDD3	few	TRDV2	TRDJ3	TGTGCCTGTGACACCGTACTGGGGGACTCCTGGGACACCCGACAGATGTTTTTC	CACDTVLGDSWDTRQMFF
TRDD3	few	TRDV2	TRDJ3	TGTGCCTGTGACACCTGGGGGACCCTTTCCTCCTGGGACACCCGACAGATGTTTTTC	CACDTWGTLSSWDTRQMFF
TRDD3	large	TRDV3	TRDJ3	TGTGCCTTTGCATGTGGTGGGGGATCTAACCCCTGGGACACCCGACAGATGTTTTTC	CAFACGGGSNPWDTRQMFF
TRDD3	large	TRDV1	TRDJ1	TGTGCTACCATTCCTACTGGGGGATTCTCATACACCGATAAACTCATCTTT	CATIPTGGFSYTDKLIF
TRDD3	few	TRDV2	TRDJ3	TGTGCCTGTGACACTGGGGGATACGCTTCCTGGGACACCCGACAGATGTTTTTC	CACDTGGYASWDTRQMFF
-	few	TRDV1	TRDJ1	TGTGCTCTTGGGGACCCGGGGAGACTTACCGATAAACTCATCTTT	CALGDPGRLTDKLIF
TRDD3	-	TRDV1	TRDJ1	TGTGCTCTTGGGGACGTTTACGGGGGGGACTGGGGGATACGCTGCGATAAACTCATCTTT	CALGDVYGGDWGIRCDKLIF
TRDD3	few	TRDV1	TRDJ1	TGTGCTCTTGGGGAACCCACAAGCCTTCACTCGGGGGATTACACCGATAAACTCATCTTT	CALGEPTSLHSGDYTDKLIF
TRDD2	few	TRDV1	TRDJ1	TGTGCTCTTGGGGACAGTTTCCTACGGGTTACTAAAACCGATAAACTCATCTTT	CALGDSFLRVTKTDKLIF
TRDD3	large	TRDV1	TRDJ2	TGTGCTCTTGGGGAACCCTACCCCTGGGGGATAAGTGAAGCACAACTCTTCTTT	CALGEPYPWGISEAQLFF
-	-	TRDV3	TRDJ1	TGTGCCTTTACCCCGGTTCCCCAGGACTCTGTAGATAAACTCATCTTT	CAFTPVPQDSVDKLIF
TRDD2	-	TRDV1	TRDJ1	TGTGCTCTTGGGGCTTTTTATTTCCTACCGGGATGCTTGTACACCGATAAACTCATCTTT	CALGAFYFLPGCLYTDKLIF
TRDD2	large	TRDV1	TRDJ1	TGTGCTCTTGGGGCCTTCCTTTCTGATAAACTCATCTTT	CALGAFLSDKLIF
TRDD2	few	TRDV1	TRDJ1	TGTGCTCTTGGGGACGACTTCCTACGTTTGGGGGCGAATCCCGATAAACTCATCTTT	CALGDDFLRLGANPDKLIF
-	medium-sized	TRDV2	TRDJ2	TGTGCCTGTGACACGGGGGTCCTCGCTTTGACAGCACAACTCTTCTTT	CACDTGVLALTAQLFF
TRDD3	-	TRDV1	TRDJ1	TGTGCTCTTGGGGAACCCCCCCAGGGGGGGATACGATATTACACCGATAAACTCATCTTT	CALGEPPQGGIRYYTDKLIF
TRDD3	few	TRDV1	TRDJ1	TGTGCTCTTGGGGAAACGGGTTTTGGGGGATTCCACACCGATAAACTCATCTTT	CALGETGFGGFHTDKLIF
-	few	TRDV3	TRDJ1	TGTGCCTTTAGGGGATACACCGATAAACTCATCTTT	CAFRGYTDKLIF
TRDD3	few	TRDV1	TRDJ1	TGTGCTCTTGGGGTCAAATGTCCTCCCTACGGGGGATACGATAAACTCATCTTT	CALGVKCPPYGGYDKLIF
TRDD2	few	TRDV1	TRDJ1	TGTGCTCTTGGGGAAAGGGGAGACGGACTTCCTAGTTGGCGGGGGGTTTCAACCGATAAACTCATCTTT	CALGERGDGLPSWRGVSTDKLIF
-	-	TRDV1	TRDJ1	TGTGCTCTTGGGGAATCAGGCCTTCCTCGTACTGGGGGCCCACCAACCGATAAACTCATCTTT	CALGESGLPRTGGPPTDKLIF
TRDD3	-	TRAV38-2/DV8	TRDJ1	TGTGCTTATAGGAGCGCGGACTGGGGGATAGATAAACTCATCTTT	CAYRSADWGIDKLIF
TRDD3	-	TRDV1	TRDJ1	TGTGCTCTTGGGGAAATCTGCTACTGGGGGAGGGATAAACTCATCTTT	CALGEICYWGRDKLIF
TRDD3	-	TRDV1	TRDJ2	TGTGCTCTTGGGGAACCTAATCGCGCCATTCTACTGGGGGCCCTTTATTTGACAGCACAACTCTTCTTT	CALGEPNRAILLGALYLTAQLFF
-	-	TRDV1	TRDJ3	TGTGCTCTTGGGGGAGGGTTTATTCCTACCGTTGTGGCTGGGGGCAGCTCCTGGGACACCCGACAGATGTTTTTC	CALGGGFIPTVVAGGSSWDTRQMFF
-	-	TRDV1	TRDJ1	TGTGCTCTTAGGGAACTCCCACGAGGGGGGTCTCACACCGATAAACTCATCTTT	CALRELPRGGSHTDKLIF
TRDD3	-	TRDV2	TRDJ3	TGTGCCTGTGACACGGGGCCGTACTGGGGGATACGGAGCTCCTGGGACACCCGACAGATGTTTTTC	CACDTGPYWGIRSSWDTRQMFF
-	-	TRDV1	TRDJ1	TGTGCTCTTGGGGAAGGTCCCTCCTACATCGTACTGGGGCCCGATAAACTCATCTTT	CALGEGPSYIVLGPDKLIF
-	few	TRDV1	TRDJ1	TGTGCTCTTGGGGAACTTAGGGGCCTTCTCACCGATAAACTCATCTTT	CALGELRGLLTDKLIF
-	-	TRDV1	TRDJ1	TGTGCTCTCCTACACTTCCTTCCCTTGAGGGGAGCCGATAAACTCATCTTT	CALLHFLPLRGADKLIF
TRDD3	large	TRDV2	TRDJ1	TGTGCCTGTGGGCTGGGGGATAGCACCGATAAACTCATCTTT	CACGLGDSTDKLIF
-	-	TRDV1	TRDJ1	TGTGCTCTTGGGGAGCCATACGCTACCGATAAACTCATCTTT	CALGEPYATDKLIF
-	-	TRDV1	TRDJ2	TGTGCTCTTGGGGAACCACGCGTCCCTATAGAATACGCGTCAGCACAACTCTTCTTT	CALGEPRVPIEYASAQLFF
TRDD3	few	TRDV1	TRDJ1	TGTGCTCTTGTACTACTCACTGGGGGTAAACTCATCTTT	CALVLLTGGKLIF
TRDD3	few	TRDV1	TRDJ1	TGTGCTCTTGCTCCCCCGGGGGGGATACCCCCAGAGAAGTTGGTCATCTTT	CALAPPGGIPPEKLVIF
TRDD2	once	TRDV3	TRDJ1	TGTGCCTCCCTCAAGGGGGCCTTCCTACGCCACTGGGGACTTGGGTACACCGATAAACTCATCTTT	CASLKGAFLRHWGLGYTDKLIF
-	medium-sized	TRDV3	TRDJ1	TGTGCCTTTCAGACCCGGGGACCACCCGGGGGAGACACCGATAAACTCATCTTT	CAFQTRGPPGGDTDKLIF
-	-	TRDV1	TRDJ1	TGTGCTCTTGGGGAACCACCCTTCCTACCTACCTCTGGGGGATACACCGATAAACTCATCTTT	CALGEPPFLPTSGGYTDKLIF
TRDD3	few	TRDV1	TRDJ1	TGTGCTCTTGGGGAACCAGCTACGTCTTGTACTGGGGGATACTCGTACACCGATAAACTCATCTTT	CALGEPATSCTGGYSYTDKLIF
TRDD3	-	TRDV1	TRDJ3	TGTGCTCTTGGGGAACTGAGATACCCCGTACTGGGGGATACCCGGGACACCCGACAGATGTTTTTC	CALGELRYPVLGDTRDTRQMFF
TRDD3	medium-sized	TRDV1	TRDJ1	TGTGCTCTTGGGGAACACCTAATATGGGGGGATACGCACCCTCCTTACACCGATAAACTCATCTTT	CALGEHLIWGDTHPPYTDKLIF
-	-	TRDV1	TRDJ1	TGTGCTCTTGGGGGTCTTCCTGGAAGGGGCTGGAATACGTACACCGATAAACTCATCTTT	CALGGLPGRGWNTYTDKLIF
-	large	TRDV1	TRDJ1	TGTGCTCTTGGGGAATGGGGAAAGGTGGACAAACTCATCTTT	CALGEWGKVDKLIF
TRDD3	medium-sized	TRDV1	TRDJ2	TGTGCTCTTGGGGTAGCCCCCCGGAGTAGGGGGATAGGACCCCTTTTGACAGCACAACTCTTCTTT	CALGVAPRSRGIGPLLTAQLFF
-	-	TRDV1	TRDJ1	TGTGCTCTTGGGGAACTCTTCTTCCTACAATACTGGGGGTCTCTTAACACCGATAAACTCATCTTT	CALGELFFLQYWGSLNTDKLIF
TRDD3	-	TRDV3	TRDJ1	TGTGCCACCCTAGGGGGATACGTGGAGGCCGATAAACTCATCTTT	CATLGGYVEADKLIF
TRDD3	-	TRDV2	TRDJ3	TGTGCCTGTGACTCCTACTGGGGGAGACCCTTCTGGGACACCCGACAGATGTTTTTC	CACDSYWGRPFWDTRQMFF
TRDD3	-	TRDV1	TRDJ4	TGTGCTCTTGGGGAACTCCTTCCACCGTACTGGGGGATGGGGAATACCAGACCCCTGATCTTT	CALGELLPPYWGMGNTRPLIF
-	few	TRAV29/DV5	TRDJ1	TGTGCAGCAAGCGTGGGGGGCCAGTCCGATAAACTCATCTTT	CAASVGGQSDKLIF